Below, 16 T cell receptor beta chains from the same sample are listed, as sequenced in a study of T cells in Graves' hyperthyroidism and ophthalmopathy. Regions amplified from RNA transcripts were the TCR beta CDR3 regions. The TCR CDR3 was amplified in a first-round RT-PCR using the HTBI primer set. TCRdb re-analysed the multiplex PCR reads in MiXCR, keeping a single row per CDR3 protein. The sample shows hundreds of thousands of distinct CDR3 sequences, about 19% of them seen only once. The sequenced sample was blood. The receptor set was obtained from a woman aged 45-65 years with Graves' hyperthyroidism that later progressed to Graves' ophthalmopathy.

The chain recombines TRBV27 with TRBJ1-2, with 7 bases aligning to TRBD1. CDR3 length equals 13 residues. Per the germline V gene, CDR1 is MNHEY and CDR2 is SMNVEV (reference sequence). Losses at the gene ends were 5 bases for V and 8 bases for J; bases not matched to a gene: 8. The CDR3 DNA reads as TGTGCCAGCAGTGCCAGACAGGGTTTGGGCTACACCTTC. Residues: CASSARQGLGYTF.

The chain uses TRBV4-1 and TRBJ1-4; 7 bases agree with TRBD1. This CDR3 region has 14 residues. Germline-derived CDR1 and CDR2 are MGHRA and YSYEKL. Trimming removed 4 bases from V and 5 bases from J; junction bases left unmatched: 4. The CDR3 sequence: CASSPPGQNEKLFF. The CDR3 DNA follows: TGCGCCAGCAGCCCCCCGGGACAGAATGAAAAACTGTTTTTT.

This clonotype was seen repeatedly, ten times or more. This CDR3 reads CSVEGQADTEAFF. The CDR3 DNA reads as TGCAGCGTTGAAGGGCAGGCCGACACTGAAGCTTTCTTT. This rearrangement joins TRBV29-1 to TRBJ1-1; D gene uncertain. Germline values: CDR1 SQVTM, CDR2 ANQGSEA. The ends were cut back, 1 base at V and 3 bases at J, with 9 bases in the middle. The CDR3 length is 13 residues. Using reference TRBV29-1 and TRBJ1-1 for the parts outside the CDR3, the full variable domain is SAVISQKPSRDICQRGTSLTIQCQVDSQVTMMFWYRQQPGQSLTLIATANQGSEATYESGFVIDKFPISRPNLTFSTLTVSNMSPEDSSIYLCSVEGQADTEAFFGQGTRLTVV.

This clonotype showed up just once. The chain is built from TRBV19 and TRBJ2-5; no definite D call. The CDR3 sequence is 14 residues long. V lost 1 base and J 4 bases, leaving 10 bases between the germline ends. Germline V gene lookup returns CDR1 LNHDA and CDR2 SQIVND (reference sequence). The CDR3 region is CASSIVPVGETQYF. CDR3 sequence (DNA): TGTGCCAGTAGTATAGTCCCGGTAGGAGAGACCCAGTACTTC.

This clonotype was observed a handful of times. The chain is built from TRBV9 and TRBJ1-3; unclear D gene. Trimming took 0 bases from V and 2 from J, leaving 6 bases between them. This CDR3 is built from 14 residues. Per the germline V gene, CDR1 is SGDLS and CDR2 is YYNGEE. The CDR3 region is CASSVDPTGNTIYF. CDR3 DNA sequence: TGTGCCAGCAGCGTAGATCCGACTGGAAACACCATATATTTT.

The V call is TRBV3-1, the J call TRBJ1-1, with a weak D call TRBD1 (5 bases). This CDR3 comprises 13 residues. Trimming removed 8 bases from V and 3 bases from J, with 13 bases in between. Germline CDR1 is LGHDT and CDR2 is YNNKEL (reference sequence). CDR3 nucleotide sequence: TGTGCCAGCCTCAGGCTGGGGGACACTGAAGCTTTCTTT. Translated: CASLRLGDTEAFF.

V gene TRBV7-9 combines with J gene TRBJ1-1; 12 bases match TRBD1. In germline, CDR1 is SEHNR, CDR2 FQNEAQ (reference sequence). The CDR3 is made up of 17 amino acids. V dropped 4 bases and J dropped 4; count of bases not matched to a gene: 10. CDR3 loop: CASSSPGTGGSGTEAFF. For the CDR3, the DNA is TGTGCCAGCAGCTCCCCGGGGACAGGGGGCTCAGGCACTGAAGCTTTCTTT. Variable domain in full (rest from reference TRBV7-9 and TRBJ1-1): DTGVSQNPRHKITKRGQNVTFRCDPISEHNRLYWYRQTLGQGPEFLTYFQNEAQLEKSRLLSDRFSAERPKGSFSTLEIQRTEQGDSAMYLCASSSPGTGGSGTEAFFGQGTRLTVV.

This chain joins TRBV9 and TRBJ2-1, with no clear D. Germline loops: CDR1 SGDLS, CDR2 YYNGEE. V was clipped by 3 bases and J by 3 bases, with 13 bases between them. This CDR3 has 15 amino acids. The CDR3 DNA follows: TGTGCCAGCAGCGAGGCCCTTAGGAACTACAATGAGCAGTTCTTC. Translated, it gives CASSEALRNYNEQFF.

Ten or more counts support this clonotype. The CDR3 bases are TGTGCCAGCTCACGGGGGACAGATCAAGAGACCCAGTACTTC. As protein: CASSRGTDQETQYF. The genes are TRBV18 and TRBJ2-5, with 7 bases identical to TRBD1. The V and J ends lost 4 bases and 2 bases, in that order; junction bases with no gene match: 4. Germline CDR1 KGHSH, CDR2 LQKENI. CDR3 length: 14 residues.

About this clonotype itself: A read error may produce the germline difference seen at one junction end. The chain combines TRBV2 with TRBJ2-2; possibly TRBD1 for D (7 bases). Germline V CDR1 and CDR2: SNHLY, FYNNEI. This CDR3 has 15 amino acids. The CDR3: CASRLEGANAGELFF. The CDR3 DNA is TGTGCCAGCAGACTGGAGGGGGCGAACGCCGGGGAGCTGTTTTTT. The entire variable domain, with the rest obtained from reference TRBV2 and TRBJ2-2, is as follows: EPEVTQTPSHQVTQMGQEVILRCVPISNHLYFYWYRQILGQKVEFLVSFYNNEISEKSEIFDDQFSVERPDGSNFTLKIRSTKLEDSAMYFCASRLEGANAGELFFGEGSRLTVL.

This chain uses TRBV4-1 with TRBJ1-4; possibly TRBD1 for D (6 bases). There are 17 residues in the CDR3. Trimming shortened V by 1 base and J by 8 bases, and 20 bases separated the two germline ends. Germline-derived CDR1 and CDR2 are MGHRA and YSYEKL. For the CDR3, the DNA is TGCGCCAGCAGCCAAGGGTCAGCCAGGGGTTTGGACGAAAAACTGTTTTTT. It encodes CASSQGSARGLDEKLFF.

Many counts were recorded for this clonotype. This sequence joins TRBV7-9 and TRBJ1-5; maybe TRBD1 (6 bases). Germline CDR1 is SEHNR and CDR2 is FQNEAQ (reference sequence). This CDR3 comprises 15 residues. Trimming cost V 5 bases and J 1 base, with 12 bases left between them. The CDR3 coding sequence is TGTGCCAGCAGCCCCCGGGGGCCGAGCAATCAGCCCCAGCATTTT. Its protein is CASSPRGPSNQPQHF.

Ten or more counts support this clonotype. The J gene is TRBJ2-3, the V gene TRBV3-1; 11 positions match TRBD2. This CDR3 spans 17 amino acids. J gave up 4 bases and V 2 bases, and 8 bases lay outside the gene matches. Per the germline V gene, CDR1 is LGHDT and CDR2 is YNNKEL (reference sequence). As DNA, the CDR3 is TGTGCCAGCAGCCAAAACTTTCTAGCGGGGGGTTCAGATACGCAGTATTTT. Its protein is CASSQNFLAGGSDTQYF.

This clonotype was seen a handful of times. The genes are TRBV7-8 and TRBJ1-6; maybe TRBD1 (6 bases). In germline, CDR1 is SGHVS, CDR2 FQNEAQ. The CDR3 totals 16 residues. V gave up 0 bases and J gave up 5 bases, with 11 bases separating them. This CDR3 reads CASSLARGAHNSPLHF. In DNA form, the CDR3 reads TGTGCCAGCAGCTTAGCGAGGGGGGCTCATAATTCACCCCTCCACTTT. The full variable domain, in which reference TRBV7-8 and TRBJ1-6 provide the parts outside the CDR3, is GAGVSQSPRYKVAKRGQDVALRCDPISGHVSLFWYQQALGQGPEFLTYFQNEAQLDKSGLPSDRFFAERPEGSVSTLKIQRTQQEDSAVYLCASSLARGAHNSPLHFGNGTRLTVT.

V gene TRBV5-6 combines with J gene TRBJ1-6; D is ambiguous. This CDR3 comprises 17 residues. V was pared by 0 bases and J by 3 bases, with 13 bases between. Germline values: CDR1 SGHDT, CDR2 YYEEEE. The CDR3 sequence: CASSLDKGTGYNSPLHF. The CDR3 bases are TGTGCCAGCAGCTTGGATAAGGGAACCGGCTATAATTCACCCCTCCACTTT.

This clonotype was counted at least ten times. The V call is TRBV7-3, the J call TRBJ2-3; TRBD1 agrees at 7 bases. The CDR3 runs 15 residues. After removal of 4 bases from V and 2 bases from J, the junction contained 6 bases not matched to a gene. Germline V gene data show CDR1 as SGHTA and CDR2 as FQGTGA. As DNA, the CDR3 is TGTGCCAGCAGCTCCGGACAGGCTACCACAGATACGCAGTATTTT. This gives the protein CASSSGQATTDTQYF.